Below, one TCR beta chain is given with its context. Its specificity is not known. The data stem from a study of T cell responses to AZD1222 COVID-19 vaccine. In the study overall: The analysis combined second doses at about 4 or about 12 weeks. General observations from the study: Baseline serostatus was positive in only a handful of AZD1222 recipients.

Generated by immunoSEQ multiplex PCR, the TCRdb table keeps only in-frame clones and is missing some. Of fewer than 200,000 clones in the sample, 85% to 95% were seen once. The germline CDR1 and CDR2 sequences are LGHDT and YNNKEL (reference sequence). V lost 4 bases, J lost 1 base, and 13 bases lay in between. The CDR3 has 15 amino acids. The sequenced sample was peripheral blood, obtained on day 0 of AZD1222 vaccination. The genes are TRBV3-1 (or the pseudogene TRBV3-2) and TRBJ1-2; no firm D call. The clonotype originates from an adult in good health. CDR3: CASSLQPGNNYGYTF. The CDR3 region has the DNA TGTGCCAGCAGCCTCCAGCCAGGTAATAACTATGGCTACACCTTC.